The subject of this entry is one T cell receptor (beta chain). Antigen: not known. Trimming cost V 5 bases and J 4 bases; bases outside gene matches: 6. The germline V gene has CDR1 SGHVS and CDR2 FNYEAQ. This CDR3 spans 16 amino acids. The entry originates in a study of B cell selection in AIRE deficiency. Findings and caveats of the study: CDR3s were shorter in shared Treg sequences, reflecting few non-templated nucleotide insertions. Healthy Tconv contained roughly two fifths of shared healthy Treg sequences; only TCRbeta sequenced. AIRE-deficient Tconv and Treg repertoires matched healthy donors in TCRBV, CDR3 length, diversity.

In the original processing: Treg pools: 55,000 to 60,000 distinct patient, 9.56x10^4 donor TCRbeta sequences. Clones were read by immunoSEQ multiplex PCR, and TCRdb kept only the in-frame ones, dropping some. V and J calls and clone size come straight from that table; D and trimming were deduced from the DNA. This sample carries 15,000 or so clones, roughly 91% of them seen once, and the ten largest clones take approximately 1%. The regulatory T cell sort gate was CD4+CD25hiCD127low/negative. The sequence was obtained from a human donor with AIRE deficiency. The J gene is TRBJ2-5, the V gene TRBV7-6, with 14 bases lining up with TRBD2. The source material was Tregs sorted from PBMCs. CDR3 DNA sequence: TGTGCCAGCAGCCCCCCGACTAGCGGGAGGGGAGAGACCCAGTACTTC. Its protein product is CASSPPTSGRGETQYF.